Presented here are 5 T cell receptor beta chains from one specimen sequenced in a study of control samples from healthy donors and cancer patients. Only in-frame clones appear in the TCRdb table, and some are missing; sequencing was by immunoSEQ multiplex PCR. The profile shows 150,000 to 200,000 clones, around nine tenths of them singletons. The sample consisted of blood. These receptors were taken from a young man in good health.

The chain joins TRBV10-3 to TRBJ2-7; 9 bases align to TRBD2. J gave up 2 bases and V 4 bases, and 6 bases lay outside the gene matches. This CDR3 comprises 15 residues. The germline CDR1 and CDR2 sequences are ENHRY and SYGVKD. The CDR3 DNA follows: TGTGCCATCAGTGTTGGTAGCGGGAGTCCCTACGAGCAGTACTTC. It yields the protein CAISVGSGSPYEQYF.

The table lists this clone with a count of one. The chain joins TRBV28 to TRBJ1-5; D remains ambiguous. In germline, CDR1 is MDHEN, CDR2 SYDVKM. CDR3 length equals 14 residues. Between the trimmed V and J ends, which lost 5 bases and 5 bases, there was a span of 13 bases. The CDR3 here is CASSLTRSDQPQHF. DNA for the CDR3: TGTGCCAGCAGTCTCACACGTTCCGATCAGCCCCAGCATTTT. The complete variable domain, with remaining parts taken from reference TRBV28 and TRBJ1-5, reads DVKVTQSSRYLVKRTGEKVFLECVQDMDHENMFWYRQDPGLGLRLIYFSYDVKMKEKGDIPEGYSVSREKKERFSLILESASTNQTSMYLCASSLTRSDQPQHFGDGTRLSIL.

The CDR3 loop is CASSRDRGRKETQYF. The DNA of the CDR3 is TGTGCCAGCAGTCGGGACAGGGGGCGCAAAGAGACCCAGTACTTC. The chain combines TRBV28 with TRBJ2-5; 12 bases align to TRBD1. The CDR3 spans 15 residues. Germline V gives CDR1 MDHEN, CDR2 SYDVKM. V lost 5 bases, J lost 3 bases, and 4 bases stayed unmatched.

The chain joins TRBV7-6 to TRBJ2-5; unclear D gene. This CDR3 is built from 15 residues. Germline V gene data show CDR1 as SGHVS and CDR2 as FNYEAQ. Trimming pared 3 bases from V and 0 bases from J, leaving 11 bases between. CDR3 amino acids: CASSFRTRDQETQYF. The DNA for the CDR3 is TGTGCCAGCAGCTTCAGGACGCGAGACCAAGAGACCCAGTACTTC.

This CDR3 reads CASSPQGAPRVGTEAFF. The CDR3 nucleotides are TGTGCCAGCTCACCACAGGGGGCGCCGAGAGTTGGGACTGAAGCTTTCTTT. The chain links TRBV18 to TRBJ1-1; TRBD1 agrees at 7 bases. Looked up from germline, CDR1 is KGHSH and CDR2 is LQKENI. The junction had 13 bases not matched to a gene; V was cut back by 1 base and J by 5 bases. CDR3 length equals 17 residues.